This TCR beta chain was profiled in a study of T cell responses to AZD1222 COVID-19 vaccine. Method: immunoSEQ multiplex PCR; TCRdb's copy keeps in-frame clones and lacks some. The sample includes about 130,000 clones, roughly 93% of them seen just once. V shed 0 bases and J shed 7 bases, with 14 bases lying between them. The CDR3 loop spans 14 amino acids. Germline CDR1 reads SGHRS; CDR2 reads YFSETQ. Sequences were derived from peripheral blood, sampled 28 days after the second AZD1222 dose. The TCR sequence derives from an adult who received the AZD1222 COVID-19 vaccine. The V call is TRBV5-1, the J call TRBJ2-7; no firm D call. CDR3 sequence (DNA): TGCGCCAGCAGCTTGGCAGGCCCAAATACGGAGCAGTACTTC. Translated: CASSLAGPNTEQYF.